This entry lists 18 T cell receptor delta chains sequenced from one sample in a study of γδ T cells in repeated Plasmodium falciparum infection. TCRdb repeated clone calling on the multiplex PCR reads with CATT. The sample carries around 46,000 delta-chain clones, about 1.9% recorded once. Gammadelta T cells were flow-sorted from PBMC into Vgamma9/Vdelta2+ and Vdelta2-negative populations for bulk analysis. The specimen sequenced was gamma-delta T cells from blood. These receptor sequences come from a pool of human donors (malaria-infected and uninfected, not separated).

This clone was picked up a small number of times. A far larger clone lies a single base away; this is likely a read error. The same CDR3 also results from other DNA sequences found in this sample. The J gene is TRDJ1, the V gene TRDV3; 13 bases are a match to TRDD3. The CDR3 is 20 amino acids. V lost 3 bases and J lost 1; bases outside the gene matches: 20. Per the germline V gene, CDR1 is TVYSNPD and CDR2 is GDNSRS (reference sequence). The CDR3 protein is CAFQRPLLGDTHEGTDKLIF. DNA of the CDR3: TGTGCCTTCCAGCGCCCGCTACTGGGGGATACGCATGAGGGCACCGATAAACTCATCTTT.

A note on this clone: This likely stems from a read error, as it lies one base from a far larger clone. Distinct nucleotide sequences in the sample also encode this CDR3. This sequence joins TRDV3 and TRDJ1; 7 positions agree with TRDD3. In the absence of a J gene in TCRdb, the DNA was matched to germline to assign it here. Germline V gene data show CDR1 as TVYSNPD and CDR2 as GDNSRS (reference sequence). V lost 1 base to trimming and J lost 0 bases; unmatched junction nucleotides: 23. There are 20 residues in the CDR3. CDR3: CAFISSATVWGARNTDKLIF. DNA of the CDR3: TGTGCCTTTATATCTTCCGCTACAGTCTGGGGGGCTAGGAACACCGATAAACTCATCTTT.

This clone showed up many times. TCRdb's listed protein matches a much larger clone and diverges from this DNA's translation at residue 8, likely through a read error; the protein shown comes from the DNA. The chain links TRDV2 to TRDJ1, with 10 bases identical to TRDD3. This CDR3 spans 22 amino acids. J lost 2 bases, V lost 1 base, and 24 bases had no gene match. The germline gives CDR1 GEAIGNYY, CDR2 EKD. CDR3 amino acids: CACDTVGLVKTSLGDSTDKLIF. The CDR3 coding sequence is TGTGCCTGTGACACGGTGGGCTTAGTGAAGACTTCACTGGGGGATTCAACCGATAAACTCATCTTT.

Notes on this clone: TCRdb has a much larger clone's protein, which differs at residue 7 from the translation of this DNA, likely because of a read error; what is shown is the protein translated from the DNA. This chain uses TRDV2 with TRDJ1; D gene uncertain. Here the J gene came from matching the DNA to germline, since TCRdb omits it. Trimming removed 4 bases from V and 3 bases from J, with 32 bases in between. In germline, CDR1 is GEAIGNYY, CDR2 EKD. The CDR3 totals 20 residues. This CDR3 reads CACEPMAIERVPRVADKLIF. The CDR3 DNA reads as TGTGCCTGTGAACCTATGGCGATAGAAAGGGTTCCAAGGGTGGCCGATAAACTCATCTTT.

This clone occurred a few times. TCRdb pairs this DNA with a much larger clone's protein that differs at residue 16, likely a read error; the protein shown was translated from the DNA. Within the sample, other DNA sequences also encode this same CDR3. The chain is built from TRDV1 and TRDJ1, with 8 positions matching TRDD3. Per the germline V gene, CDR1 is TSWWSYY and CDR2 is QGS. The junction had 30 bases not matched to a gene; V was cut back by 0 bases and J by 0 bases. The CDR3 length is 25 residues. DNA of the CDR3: TGTGCTCTTGGGGAACTTCCGTTCCTTTGGGTCCTTAGGGATACGTCCCGTCCGTACACCGATAAACTCATCTTT. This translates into CALGELPFLWVLRDTSRPYTDKLIF.

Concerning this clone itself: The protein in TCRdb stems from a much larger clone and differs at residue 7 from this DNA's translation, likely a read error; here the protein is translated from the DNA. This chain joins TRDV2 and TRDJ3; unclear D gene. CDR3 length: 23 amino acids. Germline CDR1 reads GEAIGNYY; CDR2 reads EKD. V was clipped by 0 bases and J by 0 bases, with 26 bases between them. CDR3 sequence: CACDTALVTGPISRSWDTRQMFF. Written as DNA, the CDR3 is TGTGCCTGTGACACCGCGCTCGTTACGGGGCCCATCTCCCGCTCCTGGGACACCCGACAGATGTTTTTC.

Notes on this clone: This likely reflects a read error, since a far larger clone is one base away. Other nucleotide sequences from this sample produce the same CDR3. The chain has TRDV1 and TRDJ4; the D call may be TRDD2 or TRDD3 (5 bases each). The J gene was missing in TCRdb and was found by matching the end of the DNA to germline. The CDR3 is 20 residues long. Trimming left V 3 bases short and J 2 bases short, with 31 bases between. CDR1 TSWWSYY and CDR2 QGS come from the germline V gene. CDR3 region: CALGDPHFPLSYWPVRPLIF. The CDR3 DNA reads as TGTGCTCTTGGGGATCCTCATTTTCCTCTCTCGTACTGGCCCGTGAGACCCCTGATCTTT.

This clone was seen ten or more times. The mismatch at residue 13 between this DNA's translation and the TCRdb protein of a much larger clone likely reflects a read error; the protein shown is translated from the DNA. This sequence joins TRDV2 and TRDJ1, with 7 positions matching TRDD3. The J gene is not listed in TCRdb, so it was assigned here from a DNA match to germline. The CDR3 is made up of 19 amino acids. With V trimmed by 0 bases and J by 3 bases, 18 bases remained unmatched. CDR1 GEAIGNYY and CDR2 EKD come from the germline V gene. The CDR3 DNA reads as TGTGCCTGTGACACCAACTTACTGGGGATTTACCCTGTACCCGATAAACTCATCTTT. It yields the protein CACDTNLLGIYPVPDKLIF.

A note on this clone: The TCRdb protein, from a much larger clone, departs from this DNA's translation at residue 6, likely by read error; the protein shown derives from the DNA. The CDR3 is CALGETRSASQGYWGILTDKLIF. The CDR3 nucleotides are TGTGCTCTTGGGGAAACTCGGTCCGCCTCACAGGGATACTGGGGGATACTGACCGATAAACTCATCTTT. The chain couples TRDV1 to TRDJ1; TRDD3 matches 12 bases. V dropped 2 bases and J dropped 2; count of bases not matched to a gene: 24. The CDR3 is 23 amino acids. Per germline, CDR1 TSWWSYY and CDR2 QGS.

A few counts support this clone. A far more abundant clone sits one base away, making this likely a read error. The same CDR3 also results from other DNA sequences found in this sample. DNA for the CDR3: TGCGCTCTTGGGGACCGACACGCTAATGTTCGAAATTACCGGGGGATATTGCGCGCCGATAAACTCATCTTT. Residues: CALGDRHANVRNYRGILRADKLIF. The chain recombines TRDV1 with TRDJ1; the match to TRDD3 covers 8 bases. The J gene is absent in TCRdb and was assigned here via DNA matching to germline. This CDR3 is 24 amino acids long. Germline CDR1 and CDR2: TSWWSYY and QGS.

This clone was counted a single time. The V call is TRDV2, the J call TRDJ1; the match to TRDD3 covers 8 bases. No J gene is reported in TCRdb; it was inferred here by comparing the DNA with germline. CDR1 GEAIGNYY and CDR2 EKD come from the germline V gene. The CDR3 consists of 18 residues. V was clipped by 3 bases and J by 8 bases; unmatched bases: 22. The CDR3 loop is CACDVLRDTRSGKEKLIF. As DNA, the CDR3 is TGTGCCTGTGACGTACTAAGGGATACGAGGTCAGGAAAAGAGAAACTCATCTTT.

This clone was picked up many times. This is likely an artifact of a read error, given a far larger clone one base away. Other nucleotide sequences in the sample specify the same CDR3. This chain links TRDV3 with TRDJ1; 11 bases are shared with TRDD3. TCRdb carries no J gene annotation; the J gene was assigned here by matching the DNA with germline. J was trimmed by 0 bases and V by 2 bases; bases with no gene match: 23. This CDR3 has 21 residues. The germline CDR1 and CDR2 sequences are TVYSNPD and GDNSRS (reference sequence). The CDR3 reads CAFSVLFYWGIRESYTDKLIF. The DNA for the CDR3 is TGTGCCTTTTCCGTCCTCTTTTATTGGGGGATACGCGAGTCTTACACCGATAAACTCATCTTT.

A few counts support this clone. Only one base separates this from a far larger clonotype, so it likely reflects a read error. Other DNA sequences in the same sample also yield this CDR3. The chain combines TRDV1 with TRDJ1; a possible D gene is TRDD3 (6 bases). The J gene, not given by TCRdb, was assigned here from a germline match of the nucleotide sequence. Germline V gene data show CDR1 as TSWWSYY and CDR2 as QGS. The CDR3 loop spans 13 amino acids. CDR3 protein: CALGGYNTDKLIF. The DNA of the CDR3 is TGTGCCCTTGGGGGTTATAACACCGATAAACTCATCTTT.

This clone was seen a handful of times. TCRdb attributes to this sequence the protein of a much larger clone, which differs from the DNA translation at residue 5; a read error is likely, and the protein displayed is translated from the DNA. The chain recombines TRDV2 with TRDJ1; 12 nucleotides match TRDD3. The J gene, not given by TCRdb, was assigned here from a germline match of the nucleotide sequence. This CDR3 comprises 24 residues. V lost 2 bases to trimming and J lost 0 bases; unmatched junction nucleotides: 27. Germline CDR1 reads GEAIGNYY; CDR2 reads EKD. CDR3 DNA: TGTGCCTGTGACATTCTTCCTGGGGGATACGCGGATGCACAACCCAAATTGTACACCGATAAACTCATCTTT. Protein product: CACDILPGGYADAQPKLYTDKLIF.

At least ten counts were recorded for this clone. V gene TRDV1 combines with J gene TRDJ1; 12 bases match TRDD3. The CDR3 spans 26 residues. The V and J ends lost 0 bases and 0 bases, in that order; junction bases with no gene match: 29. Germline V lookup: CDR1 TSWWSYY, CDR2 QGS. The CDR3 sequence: CALGELPYLLTGGYSSKGEYTDKLIF. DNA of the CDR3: TGTGCTCTTGGGGAACTACCCTACCTACTAACTGGGGGATACTCATCAAAAGGGGAATACACCGATAAACTCATCTTT.

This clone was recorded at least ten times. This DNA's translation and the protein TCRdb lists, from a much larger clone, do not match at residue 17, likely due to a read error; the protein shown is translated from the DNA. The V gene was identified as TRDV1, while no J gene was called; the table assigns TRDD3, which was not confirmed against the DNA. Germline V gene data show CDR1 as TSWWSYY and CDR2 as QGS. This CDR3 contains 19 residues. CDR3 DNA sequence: TGTGCTCTTGGGGAACACATCTACGTGAGGTGGGGGAGAGTCGATAAACACATCTTT. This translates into CALGEHIYVRWGRVDKHIF.

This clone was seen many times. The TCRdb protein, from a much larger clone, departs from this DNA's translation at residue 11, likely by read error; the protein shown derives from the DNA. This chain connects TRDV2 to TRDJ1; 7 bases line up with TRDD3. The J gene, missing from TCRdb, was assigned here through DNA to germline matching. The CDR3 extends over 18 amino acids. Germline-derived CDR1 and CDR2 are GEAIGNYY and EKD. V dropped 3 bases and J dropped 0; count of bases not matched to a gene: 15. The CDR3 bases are TGTGCCTGTGACTTATTAGGGTGGGGGACCCTGTACACCGATAAACTCATCTTT. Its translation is CACDLLGWGTLYTDKLIF.

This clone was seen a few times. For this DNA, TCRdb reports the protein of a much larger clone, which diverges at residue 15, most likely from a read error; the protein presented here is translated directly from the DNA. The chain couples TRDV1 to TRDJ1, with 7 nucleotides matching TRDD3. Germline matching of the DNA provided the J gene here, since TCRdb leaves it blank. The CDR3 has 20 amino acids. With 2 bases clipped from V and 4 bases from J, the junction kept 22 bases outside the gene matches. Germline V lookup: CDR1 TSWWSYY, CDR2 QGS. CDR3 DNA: TGTGCTCTTGGGGAAATTTTATGGGGTCTAGGAGGGGATATTGTCGATAAACTCATCTTT. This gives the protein CALGEILWGLGGDIVDKLIF.